This TCR beta chain was captured in a study of response to subunit inactivated influenza vaccine. Study-wide points: The study's authors posited that every seasonal influenza vaccination enlists few new T cells.

About this clonotype: What it binds is unknown.

The CDR3 contains 15 residues. The V end was cut by 1 base, the J end by 4 bases, with 14 bases between. CDR1 is LGHNA, CDR2 YSLEER, per germline. TCRdb reprocessed the RT-PCR reads via MiXCR and lists one record per CDR3 protein. The sample holds roughly 760,000 distinct CDR3 sequences, about 20% seen once. The sequenced sample was PBMCs from blood, obtained approximately 5 days after vaccination. This receptor was taken from a man in his forties or fifties who received an inactivated influenza vaccine. The rearrangement links TRBV4-3 to TRBJ2-7; a possible D gene is TRBD2 (5 bases). CDR3 coding DNA: TGCGCCAGCAGCCAAGCTCTCACCCGAGGGTACGAGCAGTACTTC. Translated, it gives CASSQALTRGYEQYF.